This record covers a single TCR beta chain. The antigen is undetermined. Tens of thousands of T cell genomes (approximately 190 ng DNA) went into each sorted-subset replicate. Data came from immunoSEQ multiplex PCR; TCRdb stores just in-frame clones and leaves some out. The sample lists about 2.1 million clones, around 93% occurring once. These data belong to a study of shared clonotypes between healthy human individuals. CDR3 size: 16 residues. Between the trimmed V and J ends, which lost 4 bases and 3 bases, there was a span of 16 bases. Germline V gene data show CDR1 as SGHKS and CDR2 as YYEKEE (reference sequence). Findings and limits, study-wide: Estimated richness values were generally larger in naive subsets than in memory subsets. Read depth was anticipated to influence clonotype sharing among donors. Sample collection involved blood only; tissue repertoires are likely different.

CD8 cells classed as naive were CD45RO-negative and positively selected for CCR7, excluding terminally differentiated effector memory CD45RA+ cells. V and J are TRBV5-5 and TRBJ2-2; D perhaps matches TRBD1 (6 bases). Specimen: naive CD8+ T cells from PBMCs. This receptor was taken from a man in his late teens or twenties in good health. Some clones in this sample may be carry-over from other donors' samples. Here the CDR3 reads CASSPVGTGYTGELFF. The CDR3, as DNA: TGTGCCAGCAGCCCAGTGGGCACAGGGTACACCGGGGAGCTGTTTTTT.